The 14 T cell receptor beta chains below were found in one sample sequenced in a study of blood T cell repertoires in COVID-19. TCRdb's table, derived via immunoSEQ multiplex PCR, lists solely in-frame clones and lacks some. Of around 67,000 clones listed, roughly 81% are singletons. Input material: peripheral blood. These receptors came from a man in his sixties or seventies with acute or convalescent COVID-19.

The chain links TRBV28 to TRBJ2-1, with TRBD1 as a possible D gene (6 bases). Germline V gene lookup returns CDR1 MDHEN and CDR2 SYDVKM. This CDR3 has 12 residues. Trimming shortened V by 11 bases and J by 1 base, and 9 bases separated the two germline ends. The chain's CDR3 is CASGHSYNEQFF. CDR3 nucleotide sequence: TGTGCCTCGGGACATTCCTACAATGAGCAGTTCTTC.

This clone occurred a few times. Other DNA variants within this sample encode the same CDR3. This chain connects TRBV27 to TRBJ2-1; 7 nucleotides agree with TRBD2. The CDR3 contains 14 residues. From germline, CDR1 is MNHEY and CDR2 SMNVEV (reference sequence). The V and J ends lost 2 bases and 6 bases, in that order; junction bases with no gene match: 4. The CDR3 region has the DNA TGTGCCAGCAGTTTAGCGGGAGTAGGCAATGAGCAGTTCTTC. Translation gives CASSLAGVGNEQFF.

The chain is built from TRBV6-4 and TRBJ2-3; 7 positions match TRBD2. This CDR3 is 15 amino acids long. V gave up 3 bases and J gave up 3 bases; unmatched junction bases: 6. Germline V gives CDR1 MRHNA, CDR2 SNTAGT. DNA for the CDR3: TGTGCCAGCAGTGAAACGACTAGCAGAACAGATACGCAGTATTTT. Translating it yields CASSETTSRTDTQYF.

CDR3 in amino acids: CASRGAGGPDTGELFF. CDR3 DNA sequence: TGTGCCAGCAGAGGAGCGGGAGGGCCGGACACCGGGGAGCTGTTTTTT. V usage is TRBV28 and J usage is TRBJ2-2, with 10 bases matching TRBD2. CDR1 and CDR2 (germline): MDHEN, SYDVKM. With 6 bases clipped from V and 3 bases from J, the junction kept 7 bases outside the gene matches. The length of the CDR3 is 16 residues.

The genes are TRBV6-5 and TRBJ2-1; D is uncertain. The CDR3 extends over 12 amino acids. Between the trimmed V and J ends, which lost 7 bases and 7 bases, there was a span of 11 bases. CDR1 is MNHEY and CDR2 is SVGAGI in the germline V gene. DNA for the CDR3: TGTGCCAGCACCCCGATGGAGAATGAGCAGTTCTTC. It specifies CASTPMENEQFF.

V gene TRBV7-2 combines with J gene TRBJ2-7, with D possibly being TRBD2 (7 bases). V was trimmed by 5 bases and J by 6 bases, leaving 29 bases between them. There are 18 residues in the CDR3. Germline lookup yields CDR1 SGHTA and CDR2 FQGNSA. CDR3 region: CASSPLLGGWGLQAEQYF. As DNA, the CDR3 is TGTGCCAGCAGCCCCTTGCTTGGGGGCTGGGGACTACAAGCCGAGCAGTACTTC. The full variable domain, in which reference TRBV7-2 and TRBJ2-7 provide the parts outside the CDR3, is GAGVSQSPSNKVTEKGKDVELRCDPISGHTALYWYRQSLGQGLEFLIYFQGNSAPDKSGLPSDRFSAERTGGSVSTLTIQRTQQEDSAVYLCASSPLLGGWGLQAEQYFGPGTRLTVT.

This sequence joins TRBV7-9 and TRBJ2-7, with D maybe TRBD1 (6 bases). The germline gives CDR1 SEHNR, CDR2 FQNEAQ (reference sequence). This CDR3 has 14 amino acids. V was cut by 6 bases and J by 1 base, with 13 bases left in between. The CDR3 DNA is TGTGCCAGCAGGGAGCAGGGGTCGTCCTACGAGCAGTACTTC. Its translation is CASREQGSSYEQYF.

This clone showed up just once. The CDR3 region has the DNA TGTGCCAGCAGACAGGGTCCCGGGGAGCTGTTTTTT. It yields the protein CASRQGPGELFF. The chain links TRBV2 to TRBJ2-2, with a possible D match to TRBD1 (6 bases). The V gene's germline CDR1 is SNHLY and CDR2 FYNNEI. There are 12 residues in the CDR3. The V gene lost 6 bases and the J gene lost 6 bases, with 8 bases spanning the gap.

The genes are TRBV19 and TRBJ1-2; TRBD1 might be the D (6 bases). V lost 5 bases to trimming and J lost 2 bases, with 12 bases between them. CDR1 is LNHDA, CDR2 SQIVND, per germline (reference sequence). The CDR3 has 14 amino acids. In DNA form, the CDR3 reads TGTGCCAGTAGTCTACAGGGACTAAACTATGGCTACACCTTC. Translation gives CASSLQGLNYGYTF.

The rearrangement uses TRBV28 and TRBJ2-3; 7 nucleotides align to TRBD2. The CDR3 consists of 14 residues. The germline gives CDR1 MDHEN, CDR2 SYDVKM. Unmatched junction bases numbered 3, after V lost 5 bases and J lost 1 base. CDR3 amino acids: CASSRGSGTDTQYF. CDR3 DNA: TGTGCCAGCAGTCGCGGGAGCGGCACAGATACGCAGTATTTT.

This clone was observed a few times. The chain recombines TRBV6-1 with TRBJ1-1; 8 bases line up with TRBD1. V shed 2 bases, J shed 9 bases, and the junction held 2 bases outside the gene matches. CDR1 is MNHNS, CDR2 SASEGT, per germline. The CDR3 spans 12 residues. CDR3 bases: TGTGCCAGCAGTGAAAGCAGGGGGCAAGCTTTCTTT. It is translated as CASSESRGQAFF.

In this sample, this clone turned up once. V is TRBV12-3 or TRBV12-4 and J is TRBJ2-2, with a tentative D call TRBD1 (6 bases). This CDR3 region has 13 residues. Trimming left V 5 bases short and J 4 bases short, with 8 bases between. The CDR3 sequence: CASSRQVTGELFF. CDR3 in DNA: TGTGCCAGCAGTCGACAGGTCACCGGGGAGCTGTTTTTT.

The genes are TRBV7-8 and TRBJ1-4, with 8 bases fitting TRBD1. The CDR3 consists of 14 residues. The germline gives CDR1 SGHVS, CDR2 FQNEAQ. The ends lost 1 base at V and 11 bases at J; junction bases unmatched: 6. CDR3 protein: CASSLVQGAVKLFF. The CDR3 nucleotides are TGTGCCAGCAGCTTAGTTCAGGGGGCCGTGAAACTGTTTTTT. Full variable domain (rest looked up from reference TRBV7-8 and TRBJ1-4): GAGVSQSPRYKVAKRGQDVALRCDPISGHVSLFWYQQALGQGPEFLTYFQNEAQLDKSGLPSDRFFAERPEGSVSTLKIQRTQQEDSAVYLCASSLVQGAVKLFFGSGTQLSVL.

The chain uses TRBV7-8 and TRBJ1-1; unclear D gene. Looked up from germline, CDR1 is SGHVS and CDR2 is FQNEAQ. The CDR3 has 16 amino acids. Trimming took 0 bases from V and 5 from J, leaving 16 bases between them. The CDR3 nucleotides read TGTGCCAGCAGCTTAGCAAGTGCAGGAGGATGGACTGAAGCTTTCTTT. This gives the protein CASSLASAGGWTEAFF.